The 9 T cell receptor beta chains presented below share a single source sample, sequenced in a study of blood T cell repertoires in COVID-19. Clones were read by immunoSEQ multiplex PCR, and TCRdb kept only the in-frame ones, dropping some. The sample consists of some 240,000 clones, about 93% of them appearing once. Specimen: peripheral blood. These receptors were collected from a man in his sixties with COVID-19, enrolled during active disease.

The rearrangement uses TRBV7-9 and TRBJ1-2; D uncertain. Germline-derived CDR1 and CDR2 are SEHNR and FQNEAQ (reference sequence). This CDR3 has 13 residues. Trimming removed 5 bases at V and 3 bases at J, with 10 bases between. Here the CDR3 reads CASSPDFDYGYTF. CDR3 DNA: TGTGCCAGCAGCCCAGACTTCGACTATGGCTACACCTTC.

V gene TRBV7-9 combines with J gene TRBJ1-1; D gene uncertain. Trimming took off 0 bases at V and 2 bases at J, with 16 bases between the two ends. CDR3 length: 17 residues. CDR1 is SEHNR, CDR2 FQNEAQ, per germline (reference sequence). The CDR3 DNA reads as TGTGCCAGCAGCTTAGCAGGCGGGCGCCGTATTAACACTGAAGCTTTCTTT. Protein: CASSLAGGRRINTEAFF.

This chain connects TRBV5-3 to TRBJ2-2, with a weak D call TRBD2 (6 bases). TRBV5-3 is sorted into the ORF group, with uncertain function. V lost 4 bases and J 4 bases, leaving 8 bases between the germline ends. There are 13 residues in the CDR3. The CDR3 protein is CARSHGSTGELFF. As DNA, the CDR3 is TGTGCCAGAAGCCACGGGAGCACCGGGGAGCTGTTTTTT.

The chain couples TRBV4-2 to TRBJ1-2; 7 bases are shared with TRBD1. Germline V lookup: CDR1 LGHNA, CDR2 YNFKEQ. Germline trimming cut 6 bases from V and 0 bases from J; bases unmatched to any gene: 7. The CDR3 covers 15 residues. This chain's CDR3 is CASSPDRAANYGYTF. The CDR3, as DNA: TGTGCCAGCAGTCCCGACAGGGCGGCTAACTATGGCTACACCTTC.

This chain joins TRBV28 and TRBJ1-5; D not certain. Germline V lookup: CDR1 MDHEN, CDR2 SYDVKM. This CDR3 has 14 amino acids. Trimming removed 3 bases from V and 4 bases from J, with 10 bases in between. The CDR3 reads CASSFGRLNQPQHF. The DNA of the CDR3 is TGTGCCAGCAGTTTTGGCAGGCTGAATCAGCCCCAGCATTTT.

The rearrangement links TRBV6-2 or TRBV6-3 to TRBJ2-3; 9 positions agree with TRBD2. This CDR3 is built from 15 residues. CDR1 and CDR2 (germline): MNHEY, SVGEGT. After removal of 3 bases from V and 0 bases from J, the junction contained 1 base not matched to a gene. CDR3 protein: CASSYGLASTDTQYF. The CDR3, as DNA: TGTGCCAGCAGTTATGGACTAGCGAGCACAGATACGCAGTATTTT.

This chain links TRBV7-3 with TRBJ2-2, with D tentatively TRBD2 (5 bases). Germline V gene data show CDR1 as SGHTA and CDR2 as FQGTGA. V dropped 5 bases and J dropped 3 bases, with 19 bases sitting between them. The CDR3 runs to 17 residues. CDR3 region: CASSPVDAGRDTGELFF. Here the CDR3 DNA reads TGTGCCAGCAGCCCCGTTGATGCTGGGCGGGACACCGGGGAGCTGTTTTTT.

This rearrangement joins TRBV28 to TRBJ1-1; 7 bases are a match to TRBD1. Looked up from germline, CDR1 is MDHEN and CDR2 is SYDVKM. The CDR3 spans 14 residues. V lost 6 bases, J lost 0 bases, and 4 bases stayed unmatched. This chain's CDR3 is CASRLQGMNTEAFF. DNA of the CDR3: TGTGCCAGCAGGTTACAGGGGATGAACACTGAAGCTTTCTTT.

The CDR3 nucleotides read TGTGCCAGCAGTTCTCTCGACAGTAAGAGTCAGCCCCAGCATTTT. The encoded protein is CASSSLDSKSQPQHF. The chain carries TRBV27 and TRBJ1-5; TRBD1 might be the D (5 bases). V was shortened by 4 bases and J by 6 bases, with 16 bases between the two germline ends. In germline, CDR1 is MNHEY, CDR2 SMNVEV (reference sequence). The CDR3 is 15 residues long.